This TCR beta chain was captured in a study of T cell responses to AZD1222 COVID-19 vaccine. Repertoires were generated with immunoSEQ multiplex PCR, while TCRdb's copy carries only in-frame clones and drops some. The sample includes 100,000 to 150,000 clones, approximately 91% seen only once; the top ten take around 0.99%. About this clone itself: What it binds is not known.

The CDR3 length is 14 residues. The V gene's germline CDR1 is SGDLS and CDR2 YYNGEE. J lost 0 bases, V lost 3 bases, and 2 bases had no gene match. General study findings and limits: Spike-specific TCR breadth rose after two AZD1222 doses, and depth rose as well. There were mostly white British donors and more females than males, and clonal diversity was possibly underestimated. Only 5 or 6 people who got AZD1222 tested seropositive at baseline.

Sample: peripheral blood, taken 28 days after the second AZD1222 dose. The J gene is TRBJ2-7, the V gene TRBV9, with TRBD2 matching 8 bases. The sequence came from an adult who received the AZD1222 COVID-19 vaccine. The CDR3 sequence: CASSGLATSYEQYF. DNA of the CDR3: TGTGCCAGCAGCGGACTAGCGACCTCCTACGAGCAGTACTTC. Together with reference TRBV9 and TRBJ2-7, the CDR3 gives the full variable domain: DSGVTQTPKHLITATGQRVTLRCSPRSGDLSVYWYQQSLDQGLQFLIQYYNGEERAKGNILERFSAQQFPDLHSELNLSSLELGDSALYFCASSGLATSYEQYFGPGTRLTVT.